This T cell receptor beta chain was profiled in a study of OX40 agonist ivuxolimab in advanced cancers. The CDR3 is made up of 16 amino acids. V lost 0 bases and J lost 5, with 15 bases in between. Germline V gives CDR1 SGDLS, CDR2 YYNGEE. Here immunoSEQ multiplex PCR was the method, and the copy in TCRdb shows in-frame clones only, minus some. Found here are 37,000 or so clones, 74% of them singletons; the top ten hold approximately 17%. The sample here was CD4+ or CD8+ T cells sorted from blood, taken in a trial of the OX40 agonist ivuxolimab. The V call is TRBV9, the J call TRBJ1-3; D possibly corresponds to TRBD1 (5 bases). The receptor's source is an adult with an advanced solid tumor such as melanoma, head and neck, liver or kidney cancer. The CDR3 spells CASSVDLGGGRNTIYF. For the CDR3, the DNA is TGTGCCAGCAGCGTAGATCTTGGGGGTGGTAGAAACACCATATATTTT. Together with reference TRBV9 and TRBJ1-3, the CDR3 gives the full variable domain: DSGVTQTPKHLITATGQRVTLRCSPRSGDLSVYWYQQSLDQGLQFLIQYYNGEERAKGNILERFSAQQFPDLHSELNLSSLELGDSALYFCASSVDLGGGRNTIYFGEGSWLTVV.